This TCR beta chain derives from a study of tumor-infiltrating lymphocytes in primary liver carcinoma. Making TCR beta cDNA involved around 500 ng total RNA and a constant-region primer. Each TCR beta library was derived from three nested multiplex PCR rounds that employed slightly modified ARM-PCR. TCRdb reprocessed the multiplex PCR reads with MiXCR, giving one entry per CDR3 protein. This sample yields tens of thousands of distinct CDR3 sequences, of which about 84% are seen a single time; approximately 40% belongs to the top ten. Of note for this clonotype: Germline is not matched at one junction end, which may reflect a read error.

Co-extraction of RNA and DNA was performed on about 20-33 mg of unsorted bulk tissue. The TCR sequence derives from a woman in her 30s with primary liver carcinoma and hepatitis B virus infection. Source material: liver tumor tissue from sampling region 2. Subset defined: tumor region T2, inferior pole.

As DNA, the CDR3 is TGTGCCGGCAGTCAACTAGCGAGGGGGGGGTATGAGCAGTTCTTC. This sequence encodes CAGSQLARGGYEQFF. V gene TRBV11-3 combines with J gene TRBJ2-1, with D possibly TRBD2 on 7 matching bases. This CDR3 contains 15 residues. CDR1 and CDR2 from the germline V gene are SGHNT and YENEEA.